This is a list of T cell receptor beta chains from one sample in a study of Ad26.COV2.S vaccination and SARS-CoV-2 variants. Here immunoSEQ multiplex PCR was the method, and the copy in TCRdb shows in-frame clones only, minus some. The sample holds around 300,000 clones, roughly 88% seen once. The sequencing here drew on peripheral blood, taken in a trial of Ad26.COV2.S vaccine versus placebo. Receptors were obtained from a person aged 18-60 years who received the Ad26.COV2.S COVID-19 vaccine or a placebo. Each CDR3 is given with its conserved first and last residue. D genes are given only for firm matches. Rows may omit the clone size; those that give it use once, few, many or a size class.

NA	NA	TRBV6-6	TRBJ2-1	CASSYSRGASYNEQFF	TGTGCCAGCAGTTACTCTCGGGGGGCGTCCTACAATGAGCAGTTCTTC
NA	few	TRBV28	TRBJ1-2	CASSLASGGGAPEGGYTF	TGTGCCAGCAGCCTTGCCTCCGGAGGGGGTGCCCCGGAAGGCGGCTACACCTTC
TRBD2	many	TRBV7-8	TRBJ2-3	CASSLASGAPTDTQYF	TGTGCCAGCAGCTTAGCTAGCGGGGCCCCCACAGATACGCAGTATTTT
NA	NA	TRBV18	TRBJ1-2	CASSPPRVGDYGYTF	TGTGCCAGCTCACCACCGCGGGTAGGGGACTATGGCTACACCTTC
NA	NA	TRBV27	TRBJ2-5	CASSFSRRETQYF	TGTGCCAGCAGTTTTTCCCGCCGGGAGACCCAGTACTTC
TRBD1	NA	TRBV12-3/TRBV12-4	TRBJ1-1	CASSWQGVEAFF	TGTGCCAGCAGTTGGCAGGGGGTTGAAGCTTTCTTT
NA	NA	TRBV6-1	TRBJ1-4	CASSEATRQGGKLFF	TGTGCCAGCAGTGAAGCCACACGGCAGGGTGGGAAACTGTTTTTT
TRBD1	NA	TRBV7-2	TRBJ1-3	CASSIQGQSGNTIYF	TGTGCCAGCAGCATCCAGGGACAGTCTGGAAACACCATATATTTT
NA	NA	TRBV6-2/TRBV6-3	TRBJ2-5	CASSYSGLDQETQYF	TGTGCCAGCAGTTACTCTGGACTGGACCAAGAGACCCAGTACTTC
TRBD1	NA	TRBV4-1	TRBJ1-1	CASSQPLRDRLTEAFF	TGCGCCAGCAGCCAACCATTACGGGACAGGCTCACTGAAGCTTTCTTT
TRBD2	NA	TRBV6-4	TRBJ2-3	CASSVTASGNTDTQYF	TGTGCCAGCAGTGTCACCGCTAGCGGGAACACAGATACGCAGTATTTT
TRBD1	NA	TRBV12-5	TRBJ1-1	CASGQQGITEAFF	TGTGCTAGTGGCCAACAGGGGATCACTGAAGCTTTCTTT
NA	NA	TRBV6-5	TRBJ2-7	CASIQGTEQYF	TGTGCCAGCATCCAGGGAACCGAGCAGTACTTC
NA	NA	TRBV19	TRBJ2-7	CASSISGFSYEQYF	TGTGCCAGTAGTATCTCCGGGTTCTCCTACGAGCAGTACTTC
TRBD2	NA	TRBV20-1	TRBJ2-1	CSASRGLAGGGYNEQFF	TGCAGTGCTAGTCGGGGACTAGCGGGAGGGGGGTACAATGAGCAGTTCTTC
NA	NA	TRBV28	TRBJ1-2	CASSSVGNYGYTF	TGTGCCAGCAGTTCAGTGGGAAACTATGGCTACACCTTC
TRBD1	NA	TRBV11-3	TRBJ2-1	CASSSRQGDNEQFF	TGTGCCAGCAGTAGCAGACAGGGGGACAATGAGCAGTTCTTC
NA	NA	TRBV5-1	TRBJ1-6	CASSFGSGDNSPLHF	TGCGCCAGCAGCTTTGGCAGCGGGGATAATTCACCCCTCCACTTT
NA	NA	TRBV12-3/TRBV12-4	TRBJ1-2	CASSRQSYGYTF	TGTGCCAGCAGCAGACAGAGCTATGGCTACACCTTC
TRBD1	NA	TRBV5-4	TRBJ2-7	CASSSDRGSYEQYF	TGTGCCAGCAGCTCGGACAGGGGATCCTACGAGCAGTACTTC
NA	NA	TRBV18	TRBJ1-2	CASSERGIGYGYTF	TGTGCCAGCTCCGAGCGCGGGATAGGCTATGGCTACACCTTC
NA	NA	TRBV11-3	TRBJ2-6	CASSLEGLAGANVLTF	TGTGCCAGCAGCTTGGAGGGATTGGCTGGGGCCAACGTCCTGACTTTC
NA	NA	TRBV5-8	TRBJ1-1	CASSLMWGEAFF	TGTGCCAGCAGCTTAATGTGGGGTGAAGCTTTCTTT
NA	NA	TRBV7-9	TRBJ2-1	CASSLVGLDEQFF	TGTGCCAGCAGCTTAGTCGGACTGGATGAGCAGTTCTTC
NA	NA	TRBV7-7	TRBJ2-2	CASSLSPADANTGELFF	TGTGCCAGCAGCTTATCGCCAGCGGACGCGAACACCGGGGAGCTGTTTTTT
NA	NA	TRBV25-1	TRBJ2-5	CASSDPSLGETQYF	TGTGCCAGCAGTGACCCCTCTTTGGGGGAGACCCAGTACTTC
NA	NA	TRBV23-1	TRBJ1-5	CASSQLGSGIQPQHF	TGCGCCAGCAGTCAATTAGGTTCAGGGATTCAGCCCCAGCATTTT
TRBD2	NA	TRBV11-2	TRBJ2-5	CASSLIGRGGNQETQYF	TGTGCCAGCAGCTTAATAGGGCGGGGGGGCAATCAAGAGACCCAGTACTTC
NA	NA	TRBV6-2/TRBV6-3	TRBJ2-1	CASSYSAPNEQFF	TGTGCCAGCAGTTACTCCGCTCCCAATGAGCAGTTCTTC
NA	NA	TRBV11-2	TRBJ1-2	CASSLGSNYGYTF	TGTGCCAGCAGCTTAGGCAGCAACTATGGCTACACCTTC
NA	NA	TRBV4-1	TRBJ1-4	CASSQESATHSTNEKLFF	TGCGCCAGCAGCCAAGAATCGGCGACTCACTCAACTAATGAAAAACTGTTTTTT
NA	NA	TRBV3-1/TRBV3-2	TRBJ1-1	CASGTGSLLNTEAFF	TGTGCCTCAGGAACCGGTTCTCTCTTGAACACTGAAGCTTTCTTT
NA	NA	TRBV6-5	TRBJ1-5	CASSYSRWQPQHF	TGTGCCAGCAGTTATTCACGGTGGCAGCCCCAGCATTTT
TRBD1	NA	TRBV5-1	TRBJ1-1	CASSREGAMNTEAFF	TGCGCCAGCAGCAGAGAGGGGGCTATGAACACTGAAGCTTTCTTT
NA	NA	TRBV4-3	TRBJ2-2	CASSQGAGYGTGELFF	TGCGCCAGCAGCCAAGGGGCCGGGTATGGCACCGGGGAGCTGTTTTTT
TRBD1	NA	TRBV18	TRBJ1-2	CASSQIPGQLSYTF	TGTGCCAGCTCACAGATACCGGGACAGTTAAGCTACACCTTC
NA	NA	TRBV7-2	TRBJ2-1	CASSPLSGFNEQFF	TGTGCCAGCAGCCCCCTCTCGGGGTTCAATGAGCAGTTCTTC
NA	NA	TRBV28	TRBJ1-1	CASSLSNRAFF	TGTGCCAGCAGTTTAAGTAATCGAGCTTTCTTT
TRBD2	NA	TRBV5-6	TRBJ2-1	CASSSGLAGVFEQFF	TGTGCCAGCAGCTCCGGACTAGCGGGAGTCTTTGAGCAGTTCTTC
NA	NA	TRBV28	TRBJ2-7	CASTDSHIIRPSYEQYF	TGTGCCAGCACCGACAGCCACATAATCCGCCCCTCCTACGAGCAGTACTTC
NA	NA	TRBV12-5	TRBJ1-1	CASGLIGNTEAFF	TGTGCTAGTGGTTTAATAGGGAACACTGAAGCTTTCTTT
NA	NA	TRBV4-1	TRBJ2-1	CAGASRERNEQFF	TGCGCCGGGGCTAGCCGGGAGCGCAATGAGCAGTTCTTC
NA	NA	TRBV29-1	TRBJ2-1	CSVEFEFPPYNEQFF	TGCAGCGTTGAATTCGAGTTTCCCCCCTACAATGAGCAGTTCTTC
TRBD2	NA	TRBV7-8	TRBJ2-1	CASSLKIGDWRWGGEQFF	TGTGCCAGCAGCTTAAAGATTGGGGACTGGAGATGGGGGGGTGAGCAGTTCTTC
NA	NA	TRBV5-1	TRBJ1-1	CASSQGLTAMNTEAFF	TGCGCCAGCAGCCAGGGGCTAACAGCTATGAACACTGAAGCTTTCTTT
NA	NA	TRBV6-4	TRBJ2-3	CASSSRNTDTQYF	TGTGCCAGCAGTAGCAGGAACACAGATACGCAGTATTTT
TRBD2	NA	TRBV9	TRBJ2-7	CASSVGTSFAYEQYF	TGTGCCAGCAGCGTAGGGACTAGCTTTGCCTACGAGCAGTACTTC
TRBD1	NA	TRBV4-3	TRBJ1-3	CASSQIQGAASSGNTIYF	TGCGCCAGCAGCCAGATACAGGGGGCAGCTTCGTCTGGAAACACCATATATTTT